Presented here are 20 T cell receptor beta chains from one specimen sequenced in a study of CD8 T cells in ankylosing spondylitis. One entry per CDR3 protein results from TCRdb running MiXCR on the 5' RACE reads. The sample includes around 320,000 distinct CDR3 sequences, 20% to 25% of them seen just once. The sequenced sample was blood, either unsorted or a sorted T cell fraction (not recorded which). Receptors were obtained from a female donor with ankylosing spondylitis or in good health (not recorded which).

The chain couples TRBV29-1 to TRBJ2-3, with 7 bases fitting TRBD2. V trimming: 5 bases; J trimming: 3 bases; junction bases outside the gene matches: 5. The CDR3 is 13 amino acids. The germline gives CDR1 SQVTM, CDR2 ANQGSEA. The CDR3 nucleotides are TGCAGCGTTAAGGTGCGGGAGACAGATACGCAGTATTTT. This sequence encodes CSVKVRETDTQYF.

V and J are TRBV12-3 or TRBV12-4 and TRBJ2-1; tentatively, D is TRBD1 (5 bases). CDR3 length: 14 amino acids. Between the trimmed V and J ends, which lost 7 bases and 9 bases, there was a span of 19 bases. The CDR3 DNA sequence: TGTGCCAGCATCTCGCAGGCCCTAAGGGGTGAGCAGTTCTTC. Translated: CASISQALRGEQFF.

This sequence joins TRBV12-3 or TRBV12-4 and TRBJ1-2, with D possibly being TRBD1 (5 bases). This CDR3 region has 16 residues. V was clipped by 2 bases and J by 1 base, with 14 bases between them. This CDR3 reads CASSLKGRGINYGYTF. The CDR3 nucleotides read TGTGCCAGCAGTTTAAAGGGGAGAGGGATTAACTATGGCTACACCTTC.

This clonotype was picked up many times. The chain employs TRBV29-1 and TRBJ2-7; no reliable D call. Trimming took off 6 bases at V and 5 bases at J, with 11 bases between the two ends. CDR3 length: 11 residues. Germline CDR1 and CDR2: SQVTM and ANQGSEA. The CDR3: CSVASYNEQYF. In DNA form, the CDR3 reads TGCAGCGTAGCCAGTTACAACGAGCAGTACTTC.

CDR3: CASSEAQGLAGTYEQYF. CDR3 DNA: TGTGCCAGCAGTGAAGCGCAGGGACTAGCGGGTACCTACGAGCAGTACTTC. The genes are TRBV6-1 and TRBJ2-7, with TRBD2 identical over 12 bases. Losses at the gene ends were 0 bases for V and 2 bases for J; bases not matched to a gene: 5. The CDR3 consists of 17 residues. The germline V gene has CDR1 MNHNS and CDR2 SASEGT.

There are many counts of this clonotype. The chain links TRBV29-1 to TRBJ1-6; 8 bases are a match to TRBD1. Trimming cost V 6 bases and J 5 bases; bases outside gene matches: 3. The germline V gene encodes CDR1 SQVTM and CDR2 ANQGSEA. CDR3 size: 13 residues. This chain's CDR3 is CSVGQGNNSPLHF. Here the CDR3 DNA reads TGCAGCGTCGGACAGGGAAATAATTCACCCCTCCACTTT.

The rearrangement uses TRBV6-1 and TRBJ2-2, with D hard to call. V lost 5 bases and J 0 bases, leaving 16 bases between the germline ends. The germline CDR1 and CDR2 sequences are MNHNS and SASEGT. CDR3 size: 17 residues. In DNA form, the CDR3 reads TGTGCCAGCAGTCCCCCGACTCAGACTCCGAACACCGGGGAGCTGTTTTTT. Translation gives CASSPPTQTPNTGELFF.

CDR3 sequence (DNA): TGTGCCAGCAGCCTACTAGCGACAAAGACCTACGAGCAGTACTTC. It encodes CASSLLATKTYEQYF. This chain uses TRBV7-8 with TRBJ2-7; TRBD2 matches at 7 bases. Trimming removed 5 bases from V and 2 bases from J; junction bases left unmatched: 9. CDR1 SGHVS and CDR2 FQNEAQ come from the germline V gene. This CDR3 has 15 residues.

This rearrangement joins TRBV12-3 or TRBV12-4 to TRBJ2-7; 8 positions agree with TRBD2. The CDR3 sequence is 16 residues long. V was clipped by 5 bases and J by 3 bases; unmatched bases: 12. The CDR3 here is CASSRGLAGTDYEQYF. CDR3 bases: TGTGCCAGCAGTCGAGGACTAGCAGGGACCGACTACGAGCAGTACTTC.

This clonotype appeared many times. The chain employs TRBV7-2 and TRBJ2-1; D possibly uses TRBD1 or TRBD2 (5 bases each). Germline CDR1 and CDR2: SGHTA and FQGNSA. CDR3 length: 14 residues. The V gene lost 5 bases and the J gene lost 7 bases, with 15 bases spanning the gap. CDR3: CASSRDGMGNEQFF. For the CDR3, the DNA is TGTGCCAGCAGCAGGGACGGAATGGGGAATGAGCAGTTCTTC.

Only a few counts were recorded for this clonotype. This rearrangement joins TRBV6-2 or TRBV6-3 to TRBJ2-1; D is perhaps TRBD1 or TRBD2 (7 bases each). The CDR3 length is 17 residues. The germline V and J ends were trimmed by 0 bases and 4 bases, with 16 bases remaining between them. The germline gives CDR1 MNHEY, CDR2 SVGEGT. The CDR3 DNA is TGTGCCAGCAGTTACTCCAGGGGGGGCTGGGTTTACAATGAGCAGTTCTTC. Protein sequence: CASSYSRGGWVYNEQFF.

This clonotype occurred many times. The rearrangement joins TRBV3-1 to TRBJ2-7; TRBD1 is a possible D gene (6 bases). The CDR3 spans 17 residues. Per the germline V gene, CDR1 is LGHDT and CDR2 is YNNKEL (reference sequence). The V gene lost 0 bases and the J gene lost 3 bases, with 18 bases spanning the gap. The CDR3 nucleotides are TGTGCCAGCAGCCAAGATGTAGGGGGAACACCCCGCTACGAGCAGTACTTC. It encodes CASSQDVGGTPRYEQYF.

Many counts were recorded for this clonotype. The genes are TRBV6-4 and TRBJ2-7; weak D call: TRBD1 (5 bases). This CDR3 comprises 17 residues. The germline V and J ends were trimmed by 3 bases and 1 base, with 19 bases remaining between them. The germline gives CDR1 MRHNA, CDR2 SNTAGT. This CDR3 is CASSDQDTSVESYEQYF. In nucleotides, the CDR3 is TGTGCCAGCAGTGATCAGGACACCTCCGTAGAATCCTACGAGCAGTACTTC.

This clonotype has just one count. The rearrangement joins TRBV20-1 to TRBJ2-1, with 7 bases that match TRBD2. Unmatched junction bases numbered 6, after V lost 4 bases and J lost 9 bases. This CDR3 region has 12 residues. CDR1 is DFQATT and CDR2 is SNEGSKA in the germline V gene (reference sequence). The CDR3 DNA reads TGCAGTGCTAAGGCGCCGGGGGGTGAGCAGTTCTTC. It codes for CSAKAPGGEQFF.

The V and J genes are TRBV7-2 and TRBJ2-3, with D uncertain. Trimming left V 4 bases short and J 2 bases short, with 10 bases between. The CDR3 runs 14 residues. Germline V lookup: CDR1 SGHTA, CDR2 FQGNSA. Here the CDR3 reads CASSSLSITDTQYF. CDR3 DNA sequence: TGTGCCAGCAGCTCCCTCAGCATCACAGATACGCAGTATTTT.

This rearrangement joins TRBV7-2 to TRBJ2-1; 10 bases line up with TRBD2. The CDR3 totals 15 residues. The germline V gene encodes CDR1 SGHTA and CDR2 FQGNSA. With 3 bases clipped from V and 7 bases from J, the junction kept 6 bases outside the gene matches. In DNA form, the CDR3 reads TGTGCCAGCAGCTTTGCTAGCGGGAGTTGGAATGAGCAGTTCTTC. Its protein is CASSFASGSWNEQFF.

V usage is TRBV5-6 and J usage is TRBJ2-7; tentatively, D is TRBD1 (6 bases). V dropped 3 bases and J dropped 2 bases, with 18 bases sitting between them. Germline CDR1 reads SGHDT; CDR2 reads YYEEEE. The CDR3 spans 16 residues. The chain's CDR3 is CASSSPHNRAAYEQYF. The DNA for the CDR3 is TGTGCCAGCAGCTCACCCCACAACAGGGCGGCCTACGAGCAGTACTTC.

This clonotype was detected many times. This rearrangement joins TRBV10-3 to TRBJ2-1; TRBD1 agrees at 8 bases. Unmatched junction bases numbered 3, after V lost 8 bases and J lost 6 bases. The CDR3 has 12 amino acids. Germline lookup yields CDR1 ENHRY and CDR2 SYGVKD. CDR3: CAIGTGFNEQFF. The CDR3 coding sequence is TGTGCCATCGGGACAGGCTTCAATGAGCAGTTCTTC.

This clonotype was detected a few times. V and J are TRBV20-1 and TRBJ1-1; a possible D gene is TRBD1 (5 bases). CDR3 length: 11 amino acids. V was shortened by 3 bases and J by 8 bases, with 10 bases between the two germline ends. Per germline, CDR1 DFQATT and CDR2 SNEGSKA (reference sequence). The CDR3 nucleotides read TGCAGTGCTAGTCCCAGGGTGGAAGCTTTCTTT. Encoded protein: CSASPRVEAFF.

This sequence joins TRBV7-3 and TRBJ2-3; D may be TRBD1 (5 bases). CDR3 length: 13 residues. Trimming left V 5 bases short and J 11 bases short, with 17 bases between. Germline CDR1 and CDR2: SGHTA and FQGTGA. The CDR3 DNA sequence: TGTGCCAGCAGCAGGGGTCCTCGGCTACTGCAGTATTTT. Amino acid sequence: CASSRGPRLLQYF.